This T cell receptor (beta chain) was profiled in a study of PD-1 blockade in classical Hodgkin lymphoma. Overall study results and limits: A significant rise in TCR diversity by C4D1 was seen for CD4+ but not CD8+ cells. Complete responders entered with baseline diversity on par with newly diagnosed patients, the results showed.

Of note for this clone: Its antigen is as yet unknown.

Repertoires were generated with immunoSEQ multiplex PCR, while TCRdb's copy carries only in-frame clones and drops some. The table shows more than 40,000 clones, with roughly three quarters occurring only once. Germline V lookup: CDR1 SGHNT, CDR2 YENEEA. Trimming at V came to 2 bases and at J to 8 bases, leaving 15 bases not matched to a gene. The CDR3 totals 17 residues. As to time point: cycle 4 day 1 (C4D1), after 6 weeks of nivolumab. All trial patients relapsed after autologous stem cell transplantation. The receptor's source is a human donor with classical Hodgkin lymphoma. The sequenced sample was peripheral blood mononuclear cells (PBMCs), obtained before the fourth cycle of nivolumab. The rearrangement joins TRBV11-3 to TRBJ1-2; 9 bases are shared with TRBD1. The CDR3 is CASSLLKGQGRSEGYTF. DNA for the CDR3: TGTGCCAGCAGCTTATTGAAGGGACAGGGACGTTCTGAGGGCTACACCTTC.